This T cell receptor beta chain comes out of a study of vaccination and CD4 T cells after COVID-19. Whole-study context: Overlapping peptides covering the spike proteins of SARS-CoV-2, HCoV-NL63, HCoV-OC43 and HCoV-229E were added to stimulate cells. Study-wide results and caveats: Spike mono-reactivity marked 304 of 307 vaccine-specific clones in convalescent patients.

With the Oncomine TCR Beta short-read assay, DNA from cultured CD4+ T cells was sequenced. TCRdb redid the calling of the PCR reads with MiXCR, one entry per CDR3 protein. The sample lists 8,500 to 14,000 distinct CDR3 sequences; around 28% were seen once. Comments on this clonotype: Its matching antigen is unknown.

The treatment: approximately 9-day PBMC culture with coronavirus spike peptide pools or control peptides (ViraFEST assay). Germline assignment: CDR1 SGHDT and CDR2 YYEEEE. Trimming cost V 4 bases and J 4 bases, with 7 bases left between them. This CDR3 region has 12 residues. The genes are TRBV5-6 and TRBJ2-3; D is ambiguous. The TCR originated in a human donor with COVID-19. The sequencing input was cultured CD4+ T cells from blood. The chain's CDR3 is CASSPAPDTQYF. Here the CDR3 DNA reads TGTGCCAGCAGCCCCGCGCCAGATACGCAGTATTTT.